A selection of T cell receptor beta chains follows, all from one sample in a study of blood T cell repertoires in COVID-19. Profiled with immunoSEQ multiplex PCR; TCRdb holds only in-frame clones, not every one. The sample lists hundreds of thousands of clones; 85% to 90% were seen once. Specimen: peripheral blood. These receptors were collected from a man aged 45 to 65 with COVID-19, enrolled during active disease. Both conserved end residues are part of each CDR3. D genes are given only for firm matches. Clone size is shown for a subset of rows, as once, few, many or a class of expanded clone.

abundance,v_gene,d_gene,j_gene,CDR3nt,CDR3aa
-,TRBV18,TRBD1,TRBJ2-7,TGTGCCAGCTCACCTATGCCTGACAGGGCCTCCTACGAGCAGTACTTC,CASSPMPDRASYEQYF
once,TRBV5-4,-,TRBJ2-2,TGTGCCAGCAGCTTGGTGGGAGCGAACACCGGGGAGCTGTTTTTT,CASSLVGANTGELFF
-,TRBV4-1,-,TRBJ2-1,TGCGCCAGCAGCATTCCCCAAGGCGAGGCGGCAGACAATGAGCAGTTCTTC,CASSIPQGEAADNEQFF
-,TRBV6-5,TRBD1,TRBJ2-7,TGTGCCAGCAGTCCATTGGACAGGGGCGGCCACGAGCAGTACTTC,CASSPLDRGGHEQYF
-,TRBV18,TRBD1,TRBJ1-5,TGTGCCAGCTCACCACAAGGGGGCTTGAGCAATCAGCCCCAGCATTTT,CASSPQGGLSNQPQHF
-,TRBV29-1,-,TRBJ2-5,TGCAGCGCCTCTGGCTCGAGCGGACAAGAGACCCAGTACTTC,CSASGSSGQETQYF
-,TRBV5-6,-,TRBJ1-6,TGTGCCAGCAGGTTAGCCGACAGAGCAAATTCACCCCTCCACTTT,CASRLADRANSPLHF
-,TRBV27,TRBD2,TRBJ2-3,TGTGCCAGCAGTTTTCGGACTAGCGGAAGCACAGATACGCAGTATTTT,CASSFRTSGSTDTQYF
many,TRBV10-2,TRBD1,TRBJ2-2,TGCGCCTCCCAGGGGGCGGTTACCGGGGAGCTGTTTTTT,CASQGAVTGELFF
-,TRBV15,TRBD1,TRBJ1-2,TGTGCCACCAGCAGAGGACAGGGCAACTATGGCTACACCTTC,CATSRGQGNYGYTF
-,TRBV19,TRBD1,TRBJ2-7,TGTGCCAGTAGTATAGATGTTGGGACAGGGACGAGCGAGCAGTACTTC,CASSIDVGTGTSEQYF
-,TRBV2,-,TRBJ2-4,TGTGCCAGCAGTGAAGATAGCATTCAGTACTTC,CASSEDSIQYF
few,TRBV7-8,TRBD2,TRBJ2-2,TGTGCCAGCAGCTTAACGGGAGGGAACACCGGGGAGCTGTTTTTT,CASSLTGGNTGELFF
-,TRBV2,-,TRBJ2-1,TGTGCCAGCAGTGAGCTATTCGGGCAGTTCTTC,CASSELFGQFF
-,TRBV3-1/TRBV3-2,-,TRBJ2-7,TGTGCCAGCAGCCAACCTTCCCAGACACCCATCTACGAGCAGTACTTC,CASSQPSQTPIYEQYF
-,TRBV7-2,-,TRBJ2-2,TGTGCCAGCAGCTTTAGTGGCTGGGCCACCGGGGAGCTGTTTTTT,CASSFSGWATGELFF
-,TRBV30,TRBD1,TRBJ1-6,TGTGCCTGGAGTGTACCCCAGGGGGCATACAATTCACCCCTCCACTTT,CAWSVPQGAYNSPLHF
-,TRBV3-1/TRBV3-2,-,TRBJ1-1,TGTGCCAGCAGCAGGACAGTCAACACTGAAGCTTTCTTT,CASSRTVNTEAFF
-,TRBV6-5,-,TRBJ1-4,TGTGCCAGCAGGCTCCAGGGGTCTAATGAAAAACTGTTTTTT,CASRLQGSNEKLFF
-,TRBV28,-,TRBJ1-2,TGTGCCAGCAGTTCCCCACAGGGAATTCACTATGGCTACACCTTC,CASSSPQGIHYGYTF
-,TRBV2,TRBD1,TRBJ2-7,TGTGCCAGTAATCCTCTCACGGGGACAGACGAGCAGTACTTC,CASNPLTGTDEQYF
-,TRBV7-9,TRBD1,TRBJ1-1,TGTGCCAGCAGCCCGAGACAGGGGCTGACTGAAGCTTTCTTT,CASSPRQGLTEAFF
-,TRBV5-1,TRBD2,TRBJ2-3,TGCGCCAGCAGCTCGGGACTAGCGGGAGGCACAGATACGCAGTATTTT,CASSSGLAGGTDTQYF
-,TRBV7-7,TRBD2,TRBJ2-3,TGTGCCAGCAGCCCGCGGGGGGGCGGCACAGATACGCAGTATTTT,CASSPRGGGTDTQYF
-,TRBV28,-,TRBJ2-1,TGTGCCAGCAGCGGCGGGACCTACAATGAGCAGTTCTTC,CASSGGTYNEQFF
-,TRBV5-6,-,TRBJ1-4,TGTGCCAGCAGCCCCCAGGGAAGGTCGAATGAAAAACTGTTTTTT,CASSPQGRSNEKLFF
-,TRBV10-3,-,TRBJ1-4,TGTGCCATCAGTGAGATCGGGGGGCGAGGTGGTGAAAAACTGTTTTTT,CAISEIGGRGGEKLFF
-,TRBV19,-,TRBJ1-5,TGTGCCAGTAGACAGGGCGACCAGCCCCAGCATTTT,CASRQGDQPQHF
-,TRBV4-2,-,TRBJ2-1,TGTGCCAGCAGCCCTCAGGACAGACCATACAATGAGCAGTTCTTC,CASSPQDRPYNEQFF
-,TRBV5-4,TRBD2,TRBJ2-5,TGTGCCAGCAGCTTGGAGGCGGGGGGGCTGGAGACCCAGTACTTC,CASSLEAGGLETQYF
-,TRBV11-2,-,TRBJ1-1,TGTGCCAGCAGCTTACGGTACGACACTGAAGCTTTCTTT,CASSLRYDTEAFF
once,TRBV6-1,-,TRBJ1-3,TGTGCCAGCAGTGACGGGGCTGGAAACACCATATATTTT,CASSDGAGNTIYF
once,TRBV5-1,-,TRBJ1-1,TGCGCCAGCAGCCCCGGGACTCCTATTGAAGCTTTCTTT,CASSPGTPIEAFF
-,TRBV6-5,TRBD2,TRBJ2-7,TGTGCCAGCAGCGTCGGGACTAGCGGTACCTACGAGCAGTACTTC,CASSVGTSGTYEQYF
-,TRBV19,-,TRBJ1-1,TGTGCCAGTAGTTCCGGGCCAGGGGCTGAAGCTTTCTTT,CASSSGPGAEAFF
-,TRBV12-3/TRBV12-4,-,TRBJ2-2,TGTGCCAGCAGGAACCTAGCGAGGGAGCTGTTTTTT,CASRNLARELFF
-,TRBV5-1,TRBD2,TRBJ2-7,TGCGCCAGCAGCCCGCTAGCGGGAGTCGTTGAGGAGCAGTACTTC,CASSPLAGVVEEQYF
-,TRBV6-2/TRBV6-3,-,TRBJ1-1,TGTGCCAGCAGCAACGGGGTTTCTGAAGCTTTCTTT,CASSNGVSEAFF
-,TRBV6-6,-,TRBJ2-2,TGTGCCAGCAGTTACTTGGAGGCCGGGGAGCTGTTTTTT,CASSYLEAGELFF
-,TRBV7-8,-,TRBJ1-3,TGTGCCAGCCGCCGAGGGGCAGGGGGAAACACCATATATTTT,CASRRGAGGNTIYF
-,TRBV5-4,-,TRBJ2-2,TGTGCCAGCAGCTTGGGTCGGAGGGCGACCCCCGGGGAGCTGTTTTTT,CASSLGRRATPGELFF
-,TRBV7-6,TRBD2,TRBJ2-1,TGTGCCAGCAGCTCACCCCTCAGGACTAGCGGAAATGAGCAGTTCTTC,CASSSPLRTSGNEQFF
-,TRBV7-2,TRBD2,TRBJ2-2,TGTGCCAGCAGCAAAACCGGGACTAGTGGCGGGGAGCTGTTTTTT,CASSKTGTSGGELFF
-,TRBV5-5,-,TRBJ1-4,TGTGCCAGCAGCTCAGGGGCCTCTAATGAAAAACTGTTTTTT,CASSSGASNEKLFF